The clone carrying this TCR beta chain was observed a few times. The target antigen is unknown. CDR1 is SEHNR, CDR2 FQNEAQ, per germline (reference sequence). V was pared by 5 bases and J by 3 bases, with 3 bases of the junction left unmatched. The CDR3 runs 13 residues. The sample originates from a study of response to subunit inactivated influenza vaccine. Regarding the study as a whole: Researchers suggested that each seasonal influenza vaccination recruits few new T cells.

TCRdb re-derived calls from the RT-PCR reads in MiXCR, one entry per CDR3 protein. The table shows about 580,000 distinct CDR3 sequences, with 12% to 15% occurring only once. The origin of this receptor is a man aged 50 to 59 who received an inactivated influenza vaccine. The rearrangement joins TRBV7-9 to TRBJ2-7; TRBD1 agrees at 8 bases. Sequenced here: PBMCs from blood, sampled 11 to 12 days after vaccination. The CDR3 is CASSGQGIYEQYF. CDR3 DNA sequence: TGTGCCAGCAGCGGACAGGGCATCTACGAGCAGTACTTC.